Below are 30 T cell receptor beta chains sequenced from a single sample in a study of T cells in localized non-small cell lung cancer. Only in-frame clones appear in the TCRdb table, and some are missing; sequencing was by immunoSEQ multiplex PCR. In the table there are 55,000 to 80,000 clones, approximately 84% of which are singletons. The sequences come from peripheral blood, collected before any cancer treatment. The source is an older female donor with stage I lung adenocarcinoma.

The chain combines TRBV18 with TRBJ1-4; D not certain. The CDR3 consists of 13 residues. CDR1 is KGHSH and CDR2 is LQKENI in the germline V gene. Between the trimmed V and J ends, which lost 5 bases and 0 bases, there was a span of 4 bases. The CDR3 sequence: CASSAATNEKLFF. The CDR3 DNA follows: TGTGCCAGCTCAGCAGCAACTAATGAAAAACTGTTTTTT.

This sequence joins TRBV2 and TRBJ1-2; no firm D call. CDR3 length equals 13 residues. Per germline, CDR1 SNHLY and CDR2 FYNNEI. The V end was cut by 4 bases, the J end by 2 bases, with 8 bases between. CDR3 protein: CASSGGRNYGYTF. CDR3 nucleotide sequence: TGTGCCAGCAGTGGGGGTCGGAACTATGGCTACACCTTC.

This clone is a singleton in its sample. The V call is TRBV19, the J call TRBJ2-1, with 12 bases fitting TRBD2. With 6 bases clipped from V and 5 bases from J, the junction kept 8 bases outside the gene matches. Per germline, CDR1 LNHDA and CDR2 SQIVND (reference sequence). This CDR3 has 16 amino acids. The CDR3 nucleotides are TGTGCCAGTAGGGGGGCCGGGACTAGCGGGCACAATGAGCAGTTCTTC. Its protein product is CASRGAGTSGHNEQFF.

The gene calls are TRBV6-1 and TRBJ2-7; D possibly matches TRBD1 or TRBD2 (5 bases each). Trimming shortened V by 7 bases and J by 0 bases, and 16 bases separated the two germline ends. The CDR3 extends over 15 amino acids. The germline gives CDR1 MNHNS, CDR2 SASEGT. The CDR3 nucleotides read TGTGCCAGCATTCCCGGGCCTGGGGGCTCCTACGAGCAGTACTTC. Translating gives CASIPGPGGSYEQYF.

This chain uses TRBV6-5 with TRBJ2-1, with TRBD2 matching 11 bases. This CDR3 has 15 residues. J was trimmed by 5 bases and V by 6 bases; bases with no gene match: 6. The germline V gene has CDR1 MNHEY and CDR2 SVGAGI. DNA for the CDR3: TGTGCCAGCAGAATAGCGGGAGGGAGGAACAATGAGCAGTTCTTC. Translating it yields CASRIAGGRNNEQFF.

J is TRBJ1-4 and V is TRBV4-1, with 10 bases identical to TRBD1. J gave up 5 bases and V 4 bases, and 7 bases lay outside the gene matches. Germline V gene lookup returns CDR1 MGHRA and CDR2 YSYEKL. The CDR3 sequence is 16 residues long. CDR3 sequence reads: CASSPLPGQGNEKLFF. The CDR3 DNA sequence: TGCGCCAGCAGCCCACTACCGGGACAGGGGAATGAAAAACTGTTTTTT.

This rearrangement joins TRBV11-3 to TRBJ2-4; the D gene could be TRBD1 or TRBD2 (5 bases each). Trimming removed 5 bases from V and 5 bases from J, with 13 bases in between. CDR1 and CDR2 (germline): SGHNT, YENEEA. There are 14 residues in the CDR3. CDR3 in amino acids: CASSVGGGENIQYF. CDR3 sequence (DNA): TGTGCCAGCAGCGTAGGTGGGGGAGAAAACATTCAGTACTTC.

This chain links TRBV6-1 with TRBJ2-1; D not certain. Deletions cut 7 bases from V and 5 bases from J, with 18 bases between. Germline V gene data show CDR1 as MNHNS and CDR2 as SASEGT. The CDR3 is 15 amino acids. CDR3 sequence (DNA): TGTGCCAGCACCTTAGACTCGTTTGAAGACAATGAGCAGTTCTTC. This translates into CASTLDSFEDNEQFF.

This chain joins TRBV6-5 and TRBJ1-3; D possibly corresponds to TRBD1 (5 bases). Germline lookup yields CDR1 MNHEY and CDR2 SVGAGI. CDR3 size: 12 residues. The ends were cut back, 4 bases at V and 8 bases at J, with 9 bases in the middle. The CDR3 nucleotides are TGTGCCAGCAGTTCCCCGGGGGACACCATATATTTT. It specifies CASSSPGDTIYF.

This chain links TRBV7-2 with TRBJ1-2; perhaps TRBD1 as D (5 bases). Germline assignment: CDR1 SGHTA and CDR2 FQGNSA. The CDR3 is 14 amino acids. V lost 5 bases to trimming and J lost 5 bases, with 15 bases between them. The CDR3 here is CASSHVLGGYGYTF. CDR3 DNA sequence: TGTGCCAGCAGCCACGTTCTGGGGGGGTATGGCTACACCTTC.

The V gene is TRBV6-6, the J gene TRBJ1-2, with D unclear. Germline CDR1 and CDR2: MNHNY and SVGAGI (reference sequence). This CDR3 spans 11 amino acids. The V gene lost 6 bases and the J gene lost 3 bases, with 5 bases spanning the gap. This CDR3 reads CASRADYGYTF. CDR3 nucleotides: TGTGCCAGCAGGGCTGACTATGGCTACACCTTC.

The chain links TRBV5-1 to TRBJ2-1; 11 bases are a match to TRBD1. Germline loops: CDR1 SGHRS, CDR2 YFSETQ. Unmatched junction bases numbered 3, after V lost 4 bases and J lost 0 bases. CDR3 length: 16 residues. CDR3 sequence reads: CASSAGTGGSYNEQFF. CDR3 bases: TGCGCCAGCAGCGCAGGGACAGGGGGCTCCTACAATGAGCAGTTCTTC.

This chain uses TRBV29-1 with TRBJ2-4; D may be TRBD2 (6 bases). CDR3 length: 15 amino acids. Trimming shortened V by 3 bases and J by 1 base, and 13 bases separated the two germline ends. Germline V gene lookup returns CDR1 SQVTM and CDR2 ANQGSEA. The CDR3 DNA is TGCAGCGTTGACGGGGAGGTTCGGGCCAAAAACATTCAGTACTTC. Protein: CSVDGEVRAKNIQYF. The full variable domain, with the rest looked up from reference TRBV29-1 and TRBJ2-4, is SAVISQKPSRDICQRGTSLTIQCQVDSQVTMMFWYRQQPGQSLTLIATANQGSEATYESGFVIDKFPISRPNLTFSTLTVSNMSPEDSSIYLCSVDGEVRAKNIQYFGAGTRLSVL.

CDR3 sequence (DNA): TGTGCCTGGAACAGAAGAGACAGGGTGGATGGCTACACCTTC. It yields the protein CAWNRRDRVDGYTF. The rearrangement uses TRBV30 and TRBJ1-2; TRBD1 agrees at 7 bases. CDR3 size: 14 residues. With 4 bases clipped from V and 6 bases from J, the junction kept 11 bases outside the gene matches. The germline CDR1 and CDR2 sequences are GTSNPN and SVGIG (reference sequence).

DNA for the CDR3: TGTGCCAGCAGCTTAGCTGCAGGATTCTACGAGCAGTACTTC. It specifies CASSLAAGFYEQYF. This chain joins TRBV7-2 and TRBJ2-7; no reliable D call. CDR3 length: 14 amino acids. The germline V gene has CDR1 SGHTA and CDR2 FQGNSA. Trimming took 0 bases from V and 3 from J, leaving 9 bases between them.

In nucleotides, the CDR3 is TGTGCCAGCAGCTTACGGGGCGCCAACTACGAGCAGTACTTC. Encoded protein: CASSLRGANYEQYF. The chain combines TRBV5-4 with TRBJ2-7; the D call may be TRBD1 or TRBD2 (5 bases each). Trimming took off 2 bases at V and 3 bases at J, with 12 bases between the two ends. In germline, CDR1 is SGHNT, CDR2 YYREEE (reference sequence). The CDR3 runs 14 residues. The whole variable domain, filled in from reference TRBV5-4 and TRBJ2-7, reads ETGVTQSPTHLIKTRGQQVTLRCSSQSGHNTVSWYQQALGQGPQFIFQYYREEENGRGNFPPRFSGLQFPNYSSELNVNALELDDSALYLCASSLRGANYEQYFGPGTRLTVT.

The genes are TRBV18 and TRBJ2-1; D not certain. CDR3 length: 12 residues. CDR1 is KGHSH, CDR2 LQKENI, per germline. V was shortened by 5 bases and J by 8 bases, with 10 bases between the two germline ends. CDR3 region: CASSTYRDEQFF. The CDR3 region has the DNA TGTGCCAGCTCAACCTACAGAGATGAGCAGTTCTTC.

This clone was found many times. The gene calls are TRBV19 and TRBJ1-1; 7 nucleotides match TRBD1. In germline, CDR1 is LNHDA, CDR2 SQIVND (reference sequence). Trimming took 5 bases from V and 1 from J; bases not matched to a gene: 10. CDR3 length: 16 residues. The CDR3 loop is CASSPGAGTANTEAFF. The CDR3 nucleotides read TGTGCCAGTAGTCCCGGGGCCGGGACAGCGAACACTGAAGCTTTCTTT.

This clone was picked up one time. The chain has TRBV6-1 and TRBJ2-3; unclear D gene. Germline CDR1 MNHNS, CDR2 SASEGT. This CDR3 comprises 15 residues. Trimming left V 5 bases short and J 1 base short, with 13 bases between. As DNA, the CDR3 is TGTGCCAGCAGTCCTTCTAGGGCTGGCACAGATACGCAGTATTTT. Its protein product is CASSPSRAGTDTQYF.

The rearrangement joins TRBV5-1 to TRBJ1-2; D possibly corresponds to TRBD1 (6 bases). Germline V gives CDR1 SGHRS, CDR2 YFSETQ. Deletions cut 4 bases from V and 5 bases from J, with 15 bases between. The CDR3 is made up of 14 amino acids. The CDR3 DNA follows: TGCGCCAGCAGCCCAGGTGGGGGCAGTTATGGCTACACCTTC. The encoded protein is CASSPGGGSYGYTF.

As to this clone: One end of the junction fails to match germline, which may point to a read error. V usage is TRBV7-8 and J usage is TRBJ1-5; D gene uncertain. The CDR3 extends over 15 amino acids. The germline V gene has CDR1 SGHVS and CDR2 FQNEAQ. The CDR3: CASSIATRSNQPQHF. CDR3 DNA sequence: TGTGCCAGCAGCATAGCGACAAGGAGCAATCAGCCCCAGCATTTT.

This chain links TRBV9 with TRBJ1-2, with D unclear. The length of the CDR3 is 14 residues. V lost 4 bases to trimming and J lost 4 bases, with 14 bases between them. Germline assignment: CDR1 SGDLS and CDR2 YYNGEE. This CDR3 is CASSLDLGGYGYTF. CDR3 sequence (DNA): TGTGCCAGCAGCCTGGACCTGGGCGGCTATGGCTACACCTTC.

The rearrangement uses TRBV6-1 and TRBJ1-5, with D unclear. Germline V gene sequence: CDR1 MNHNS, CDR2 SASEGT. This CDR3 has 14 amino acids. With 1 base removed from V and 5 bases from J, the gap between germline ends came to 9 bases. The DNA of the CDR3 is TGTGCCAGCAGTGAAGGGCCCAGTTATCAGCCCCAGCATTTT. It translates to CASSEGPSYQPQHF.

The chain has TRBV7-8 and TRBJ2-7; 9 nucleotides line up with TRBD1. This CDR3 has 15 residues. V dropped 1 base and J dropped 2; count of bases not matched to a gene: 3. CDR1 is SGHVS, CDR2 FQNEAQ, per germline. As DNA, the CDR3 is TGTGCCAGCAGCTTAGTTTGGACAGGGGCCTACGAGCAGTACTTC. Translating gives CASSLVWTGAYEQYF.

The chain couples TRBV5-1 to TRBJ2-2; 9 nucleotides agree with TRBD2. V lost 4 bases, J lost 2 bases, and 6 bases stayed unmatched. This CDR3 has 16 residues. Germline V lookup: CDR1 SGHRS, CDR2 YFSETQ. This CDR3 reads CASSARLAENTGELFF. The CDR3 DNA reads TGCGCCAGCAGCGCAAGACTAGCGGAAAACACCGGGGAGCTGTTTTTT.

V is TRBV2 and J is TRBJ1-4; D may be TRBD1 (6 bases). The V end was cut by 7 bases, the J end by 3 bases, with 9 bases between. CDR1 is SNHLY and CDR2 is FYNNEI in the germline V gene. The CDR3 length is 13 residues. In DNA, the CDR3 is TGTGCCAGCAACAGGGCTTCTAATGAAAAACTGTTTTTT. Its translation is CASNRASNEKLFF.

This clone was found once. The CDR3 here is CASSLSGDQPQHF. The DNA for the CDR3 is TGCGCCAGCAGCTTATCCGGGGATCAGCCCCAGCATTTT. The chain recombines TRBV5-1 with TRBJ1-5; D unclear. From germline, CDR1 is SGHRS and CDR2 YFSETQ. This CDR3 has 13 residues. The V and J ends lost 2 bases and 5 bases respectively, with 8 bases between them.

The chain couples TRBV6-1 to TRBJ1-5, with D hard to call. V dropped 1 base and J dropped 6 bases, with 13 bases sitting between them. This CDR3 is 15 amino acids long. CDR1 is MNHNS and CDR2 is SASEGT in the germline V gene. CDR3 residues: CASSEGRMRVQPQHF. DNA of the CDR3: TGTGCCAGCAGTGAAGGCAGAATGAGGGTTCAGCCCCAGCATTTT.

The chain couples TRBV19 to TRBJ1-1; 9 bases align to TRBD1. This CDR3 comprises 15 residues. The J segment lost 5 bases and the V segment lost 6 bases, leaving 10 bases of the junction unmatched. Germline V lookup: CDR1 LNHDA, CDR2 SQIVND (reference sequence). The CDR3 spells CASRERLGTGTEAFF. CDR3 in DNA: TGTGCCAGTAGGGAAAGGCTCGGGACAGGGACTGAAGCTTTCTTT. The variable domain in full, with the rest retrieved from reference TRBV19 and TRBJ1-1, is DGGITQSPKYLFRKEGQNVTLSCEQNLNHDAMYWYRQDPGQGLRLIYYSQIVNDFQKGDIAEGYSVSREKKESFPLTVTSAQKNPTAFYLCASRERLGTGTEAFFGQGTRLTVV.

The chain links TRBV6-5 to TRBJ2-1, with 9 bases matching TRBD2. Per germline, CDR1 MNHEY and CDR2 SVGAGI. The CDR3 covers 14 residues. Trimming at V came to 6 bases and at J to 6 bases, leaving 6 bases not matched to a gene. The DNA of the CDR3 is TGTGCCAGCAGGGGACTAGCCGGGGGCAATGAGCAGTTCTTC. It codes for CASRGLAGGNEQFF.